This T cell receptor (beta chain) came from a study of shared clonotypes between healthy human individuals. Study conclusions and caveats: Naive CD4 clonotypes overlapped across a handful of donors at roughly 4.5%.

As regards this clone: The target antigen is unknown. The identical CDR3 is also encoded by other nucleotide sequences in the sample.

Profiling relied on immunoSEQ multiplex PCR, and the TCRdb table lists in-frame clones only, not all of them. The data hold over a million clones, with roughly 97% observed a single time. Germline trimming cut 0 bases from V and 8 bases from J; bases unmatched to any gene: 4. The CDR3 length is 14 residues. Germline V gene data show CDR1 as SGHRS and CDR2 as YFSETQ. This chain links TRBV5-1 with TRBJ1-4; 7 bases align to TRBD1. This TCR was recovered from a man aged 25 to 40 in good health. What was sequenced was naive CD4+ T cells sorted from blood. Subset indicated: CD45RA+ positively selected. CDR3 amino acids: CASSLGQGEEKLFF. DNA of the CDR3: TGCGCCAGCAGCTTGGGTCAGGGGGAGGAAAAACTGTTTTTT.